This T cell receptor beta chain emerged from a study of a mutant IDH1 vaccine in newly diagnosed glioma. The overall study: Treatment recipients were approximately 62% male and around 40% female, and their mean age was around 37 years.

Time point described: week 23, last vaccination. Mutant IDH1 20-mer peptide, at 300 ug, made up each vaccine dose, with topical imiquimod. Measured with immunoSEQ multiplex PCR; TCRdb has only the in-frame clones, and not every one. The sample yields tens of thousands of clones, about 87% seen once. As concerns this clone: What it binds is unknown.

This CDR3 contains 15 residues. The germline V gene has CDR1 SGHTA and CDR2 FQGNSA. V was clipped by 0 bases and J by 7 bases; unmatched bases: 5. The sample consisted of PBMCs, taken from a glioma patient whose treatment included an IDH1 peptide vaccine. The V and J genes are TRBV7-2 and TRBJ2-5; 10 bases line up with TRBD1. The receptor comes from a middle-aged man with glioma. The CDR3 spells CASSLALGQGVTQYF. CDR3 bases: TGTGCCAGCAGCTTAGCGCTAGGACAGGGGGTGACCCAGTACTTC.